This T cell receptor beta chain was identified during a study of T cell responses to AZD1222 COVID-19 vaccine. Study-wide results and caveats: Females made up more of the donors, who were largely white British, and clonal diversity may have come out too low. Repertoires were obtained solely post-peak T cell response. Two doses of AZD1222 preceded a rise in Spike-specific TCR breadth and depth. Nearly half of spike-specific TCRs reportedly target variant regions that are unmutated in the B.1.351 and B.1.1.7 variants.

As regards this clone: What it binds is unknown.

The CDR3 consists of 12 residues. With 5 bases removed from V and 6 bases from J, the gap between germline ends came to 11 bases. Method: immunoSEQ multiplex PCR; TCRdb's copy keeps in-frame clones and lacks some. The sample contains approximately 130,000 clones, 70% to 90% of which appear only once. The receptor's source is an adult who received the AZD1222 COVID-19 vaccine. The source was peripheral blood, collected 28 days after the second AZD1222 dose. The chain joins TRBV12-3 or TRBV12-4 to TRBJ2-7; D might be TRBD1 (5 bases). CDR3 residues: CASSPGISEQYF. Written as DNA, the CDR3 is TGTGCCAGCAGTCCAGGGATCTCCGAGCAGTACTTC.